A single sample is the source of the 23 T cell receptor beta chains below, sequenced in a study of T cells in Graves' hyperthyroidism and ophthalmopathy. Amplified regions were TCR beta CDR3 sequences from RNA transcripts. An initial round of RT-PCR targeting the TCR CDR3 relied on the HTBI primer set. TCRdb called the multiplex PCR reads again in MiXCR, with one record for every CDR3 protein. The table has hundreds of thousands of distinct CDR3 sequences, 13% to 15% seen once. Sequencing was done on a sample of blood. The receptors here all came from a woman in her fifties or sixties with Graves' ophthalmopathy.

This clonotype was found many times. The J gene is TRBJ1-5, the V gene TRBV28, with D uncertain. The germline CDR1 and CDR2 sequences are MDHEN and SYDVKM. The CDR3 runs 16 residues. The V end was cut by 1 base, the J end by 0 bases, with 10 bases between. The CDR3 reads CASSLFRPFSNQPQHF. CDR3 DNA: TGTGCCAGCAGTTTATTCCGACCCTTTAGCAATCAGCCCCAGCATTTT.

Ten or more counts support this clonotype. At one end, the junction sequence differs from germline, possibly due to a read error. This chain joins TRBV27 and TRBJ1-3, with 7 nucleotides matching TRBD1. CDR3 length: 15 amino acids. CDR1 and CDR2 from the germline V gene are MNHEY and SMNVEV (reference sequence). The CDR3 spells CASSLYGQAGDTIYF. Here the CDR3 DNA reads TGTGCCAGCAGTCTATACGGACAGGCTGGAGACACCATATATTTT.

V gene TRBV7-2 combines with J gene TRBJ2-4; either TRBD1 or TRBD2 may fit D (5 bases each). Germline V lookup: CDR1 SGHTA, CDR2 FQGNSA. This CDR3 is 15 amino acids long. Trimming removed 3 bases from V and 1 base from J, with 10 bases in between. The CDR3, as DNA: TGTGCCAGCAGCTTTACTGGGGGTGCCAAAAACATTCAGTACTTC. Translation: CASSFTGGAKNIQYF.

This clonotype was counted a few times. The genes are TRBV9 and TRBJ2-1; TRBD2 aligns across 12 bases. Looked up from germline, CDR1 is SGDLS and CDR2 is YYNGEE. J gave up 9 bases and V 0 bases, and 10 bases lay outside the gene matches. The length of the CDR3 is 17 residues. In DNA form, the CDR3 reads TGTGCCAGCAGCGTAGAGTGGACTAGCGGGATTACCGGTGAGCAGTTCTTC. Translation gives CASSVEWTSGITGEQFF.

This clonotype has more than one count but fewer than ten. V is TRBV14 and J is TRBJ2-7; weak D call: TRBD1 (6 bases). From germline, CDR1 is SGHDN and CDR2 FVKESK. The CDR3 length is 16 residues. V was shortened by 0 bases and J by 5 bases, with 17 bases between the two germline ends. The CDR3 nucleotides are TGTGCCAGCAGCCAAGACGTTTGGCAGGGGCGGGACGAGCAGTACTTC. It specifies CASSQDVWQGRDEQYF.

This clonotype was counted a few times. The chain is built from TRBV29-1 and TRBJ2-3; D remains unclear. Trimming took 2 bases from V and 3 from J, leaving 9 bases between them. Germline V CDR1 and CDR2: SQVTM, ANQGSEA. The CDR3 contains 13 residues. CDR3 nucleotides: TGCAGCGTTGAAAATGGCAAAACAGATACGCAGTATTTT. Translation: CSVENGKTDTQYF.

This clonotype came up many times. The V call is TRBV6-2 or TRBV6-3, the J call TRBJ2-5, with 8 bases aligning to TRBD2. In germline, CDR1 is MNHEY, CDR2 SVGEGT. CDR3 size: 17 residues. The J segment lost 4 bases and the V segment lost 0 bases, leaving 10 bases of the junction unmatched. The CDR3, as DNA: TGTGCCAGCAGTTACTCAACACGAGCGGGAGTTTTAGAGACCCAGTACTTC. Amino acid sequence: CASSYSTRAGVLETQYF.

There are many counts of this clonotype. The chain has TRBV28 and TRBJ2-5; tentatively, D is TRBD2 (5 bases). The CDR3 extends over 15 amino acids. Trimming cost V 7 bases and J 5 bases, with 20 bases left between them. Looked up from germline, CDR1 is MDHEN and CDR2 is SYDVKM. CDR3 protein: CASTDLSGGWETQYF. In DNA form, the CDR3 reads TGTGCCAGCACCGACCTTAGTGGCGGGTGGGAGACCCAGTACTTC.

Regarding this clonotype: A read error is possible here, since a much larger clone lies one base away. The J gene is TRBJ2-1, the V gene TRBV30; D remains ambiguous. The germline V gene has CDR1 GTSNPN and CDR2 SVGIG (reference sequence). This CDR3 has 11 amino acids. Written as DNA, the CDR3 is TGTGCCTGGGATCGGAATAATGAGCGGTTCTTC. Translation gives CAWDRNNERFF.

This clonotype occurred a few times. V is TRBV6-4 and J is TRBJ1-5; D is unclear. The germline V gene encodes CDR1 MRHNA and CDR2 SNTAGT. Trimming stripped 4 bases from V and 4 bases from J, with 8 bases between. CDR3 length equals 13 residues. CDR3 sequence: CASSAKENQPQHF. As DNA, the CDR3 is TGTGCCAGCAGTGCCAAAGAGAATCAGCCCCAGCATTTT.

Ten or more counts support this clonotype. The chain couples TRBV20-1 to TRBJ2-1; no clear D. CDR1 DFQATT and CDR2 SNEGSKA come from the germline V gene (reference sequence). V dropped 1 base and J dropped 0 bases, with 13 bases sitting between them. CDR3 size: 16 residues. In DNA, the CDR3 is TGCAGTGCTAGAGCCTACGAGGAAAGCTCCTACAATGAGCAGTTCTTC. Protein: CSARAYEESSYNEQFF.

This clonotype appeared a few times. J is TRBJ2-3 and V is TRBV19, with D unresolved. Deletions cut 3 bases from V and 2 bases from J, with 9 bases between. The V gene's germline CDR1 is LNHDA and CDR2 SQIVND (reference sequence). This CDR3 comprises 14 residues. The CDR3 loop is CASSISKVTDTQYF. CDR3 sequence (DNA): TGTGCCAGTAGTATCTCTAAGGTCACAGATACGCAGTATTTT.

For the CDR3, the DNA is TGTGCCAGTAGTATAGATAGACTAGCGGGAGTTCGGAATGAGCAGTTCTTC. Protein product: CASSIDRLAGVRNEQFF. The genes are TRBV19 and TRBJ2-1, with 12 bases aligning to TRBD2. The germline V gene has CDR1 LNHDA and CDR2 SQIVND (reference sequence). The CDR3 extends over 17 amino acids. Losses at the gene ends were 0 bases for V and 7 bases for J; bases not matched to a gene: 7.

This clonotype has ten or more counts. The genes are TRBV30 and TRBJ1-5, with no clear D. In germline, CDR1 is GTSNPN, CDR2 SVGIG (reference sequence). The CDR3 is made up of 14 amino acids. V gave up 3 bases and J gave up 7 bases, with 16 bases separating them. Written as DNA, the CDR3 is TGTGCCTGGAGCCCTTTCCCCCGCGAACAGCCCCAGCATTTT. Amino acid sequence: CAWSPFPREQPQHF. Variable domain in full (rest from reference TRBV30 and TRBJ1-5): SQTIHQWPATLVQPVGSPLSLECTVEGTSNPNLYWYRQAAGRGLQLLFYSVGIGQISSEVPQNLSASRPQDRQFILSSKKLLLSDSGFYLCAWSPFPREQPQHFGDGTRLSIL.

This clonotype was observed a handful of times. CDR3 amino acids: CASSTGTGSNYGYTF. The CDR3 nucleotides are TGTGCCAGTAGTACAGGGACAGGTTCTAACTATGGCTACACCTTC. The chain links TRBV19 to TRBJ1-2, with 8 bases identical to TRBD1. The CDR3 extends over 15 amino acids. The ends lost 4 bases at V and 0 bases at J; junction bases unmatched: 4. Per the germline V gene, CDR1 is LNHDA and CDR2 is SQIVND (reference sequence).

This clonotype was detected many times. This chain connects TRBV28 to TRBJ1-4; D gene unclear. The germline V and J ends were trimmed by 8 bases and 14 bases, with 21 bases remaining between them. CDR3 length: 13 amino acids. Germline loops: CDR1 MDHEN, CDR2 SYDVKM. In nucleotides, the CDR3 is TGTGCCAGCTCGGAGAGGACTCTTCAGTTTCTGTTTTTT. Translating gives CASSERTLQFLFF.

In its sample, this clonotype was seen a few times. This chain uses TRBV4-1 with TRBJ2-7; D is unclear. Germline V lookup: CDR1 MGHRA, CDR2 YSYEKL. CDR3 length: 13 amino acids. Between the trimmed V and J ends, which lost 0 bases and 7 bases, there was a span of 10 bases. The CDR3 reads CASSQESSWEQYF. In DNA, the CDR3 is TGCGCCAGCAGCCAAGAGTCTTCGTGGGAGCAGTACTTC.

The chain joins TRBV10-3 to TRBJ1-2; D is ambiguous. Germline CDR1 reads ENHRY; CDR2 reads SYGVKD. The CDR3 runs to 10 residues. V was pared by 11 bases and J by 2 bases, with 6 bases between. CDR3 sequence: CAAKNYGYTF. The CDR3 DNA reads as TGTGCCGCCAAAAACTATGGCTACACCTTC.

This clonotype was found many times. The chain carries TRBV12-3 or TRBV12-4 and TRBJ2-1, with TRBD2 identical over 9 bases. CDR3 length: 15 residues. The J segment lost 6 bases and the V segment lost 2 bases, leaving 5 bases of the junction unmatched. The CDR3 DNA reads TGTGCCAGCAGTTTATTTGCGGGAGGGACCAATGAGCAGTTCTTC. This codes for CASSLFAGGTNEQFF.

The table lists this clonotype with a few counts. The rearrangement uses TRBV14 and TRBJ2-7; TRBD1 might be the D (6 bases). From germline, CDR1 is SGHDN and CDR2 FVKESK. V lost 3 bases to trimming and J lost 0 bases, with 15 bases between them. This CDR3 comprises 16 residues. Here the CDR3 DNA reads TGTGCCAGCAGCCAGAACCGGGACAAAAGCTCCTACGAGCAGTACTTC. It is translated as CASSQNRDKSSYEQYF.

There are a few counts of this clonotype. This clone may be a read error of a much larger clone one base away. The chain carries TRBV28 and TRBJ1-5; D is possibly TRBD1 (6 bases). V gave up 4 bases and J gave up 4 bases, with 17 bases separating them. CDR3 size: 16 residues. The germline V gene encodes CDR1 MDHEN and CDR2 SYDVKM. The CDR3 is CASSSLQGGSNQPQHF. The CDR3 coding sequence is TGTGCCAGCAGTTCATTACAGGGTGGGTCAAATCAGCCCCAGCATTTT.

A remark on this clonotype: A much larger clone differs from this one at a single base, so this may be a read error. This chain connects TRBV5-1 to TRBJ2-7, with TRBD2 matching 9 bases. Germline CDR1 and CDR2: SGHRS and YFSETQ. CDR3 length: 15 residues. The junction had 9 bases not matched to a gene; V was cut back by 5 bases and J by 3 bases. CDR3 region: CASSSASGNYYEQYF. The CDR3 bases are TGCGCCAGCAGTTCCGCTAGCGGGAATTACTACGAGCAGTACTTC.

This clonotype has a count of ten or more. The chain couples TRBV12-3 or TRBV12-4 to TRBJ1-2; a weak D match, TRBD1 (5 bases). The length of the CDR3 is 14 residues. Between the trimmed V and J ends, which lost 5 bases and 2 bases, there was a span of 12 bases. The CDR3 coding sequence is TGTGCCAGCAGTCCTGTGACAGCAAACTATGGCTACACCTTC. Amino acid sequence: CASSPVTANYGYTF.